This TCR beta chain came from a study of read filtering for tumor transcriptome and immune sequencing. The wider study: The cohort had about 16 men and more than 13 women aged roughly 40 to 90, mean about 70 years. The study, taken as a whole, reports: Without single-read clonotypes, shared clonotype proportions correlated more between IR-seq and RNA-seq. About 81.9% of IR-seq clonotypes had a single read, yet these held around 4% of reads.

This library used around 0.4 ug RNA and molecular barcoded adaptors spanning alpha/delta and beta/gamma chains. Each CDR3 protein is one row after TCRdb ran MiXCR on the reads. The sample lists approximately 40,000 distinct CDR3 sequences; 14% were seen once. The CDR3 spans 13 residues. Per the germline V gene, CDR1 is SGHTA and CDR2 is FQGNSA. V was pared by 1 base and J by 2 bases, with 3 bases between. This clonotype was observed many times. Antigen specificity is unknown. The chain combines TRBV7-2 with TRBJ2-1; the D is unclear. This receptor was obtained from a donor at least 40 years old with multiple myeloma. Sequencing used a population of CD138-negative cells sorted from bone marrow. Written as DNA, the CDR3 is TGTGCCAGCAGCTTAGGAACCTACAATGAGCAGTTCTTC. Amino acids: CASSLGTYNEQFF.